The 23 T cell receptor beta chains in this list originate from one sample, sequenced in a study of a mutant IDH1 vaccine in newly diagnosed glioma. Only in-frame clones appear in the TCRdb table, and some are missing; sequencing was by immunoSEQ multiplex PCR. The data contain around 25,000 clones, approximately 80% of them singletons. Time point denoted: week 11, during vaccination. All doses held 300 ug of mutant IDH1 20-mer peptide, with topical imiquimod. These receptors' antigens are unknown. The source material was PBMCs, sampled from a glioma patient whose treatment included an IDH1 peptide vaccine. These receptors were obtained from a woman aged 18-29 years with glioma.

The chain uses TRBV19 and TRBJ1-1; D is uncertain. Trimming took off 3 bases at V and 2 bases at J, with 7 bases between the two ends. Looked up from germline, CDR1 is LNHDA and CDR2 is SQIVND (reference sequence). The CDR3 runs to 13 residues. The CDR3 region is CASSIGVNTEAFF. The CDR3 coding sequence is TGTGCCAGTAGTATCGGGGTTAACACTGAAGCTTTCTTT.

This clone appeared once. The chain links TRBV29-1 to TRBJ2-1; D not resolved. CDR3 size: 12 residues. The V and J ends lost 0 bases and 2 bases respectively, with 2 bases between them. CDR1 and CDR2 (germline): SQVTM, ANQGSEA. Written as DNA, the CDR3 is TGCAGCGTTGAAGACACCTACAATGAGCAGTTCTTC. It encodes CSVEDTYNEQFF.

The chain uses TRBV29-1 and TRBJ2-3; D unclear. CDR1 is SQVTM, CDR2 ANQGSEA, per germline. The CDR3 contains 19 residues. V lost 4 bases to trimming and J lost 8 bases, with 34 bases between them. The CDR3 coding sequence is TGCAGCGTTGGGTCATTGTCCCCATCGGAAAACAAGTATTCGGGTACGCAGTATTTT. Protein product: CSVGSLSPSENKYSGTQYF.

V and J are TRBV5-6 and TRBJ1-5; D remains ambiguous. Trimming pared 4 bases from V and 3 bases from J, leaving 11 bases between. The CDR3 loop spans 14 amino acids. CDR1 SGHDT and CDR2 YYEEEE come from the germline V gene. The CDR3 loop reads CASSRRAYNQPQHF. CDR3 DNA sequence: TGTGCCAGCAGCCGCCGGGCCTACAATCAGCCCCAGCATTTT.

The rearrangement links TRBV11-3 to TRBJ2-1; D is undetermined. The germline V gene has CDR1 SGHNT and CDR2 YENEEA. With 2 bases removed from V and 3 bases from J, the gap between germline ends came to 14 bases. The CDR3 length is 16 residues. CDR3 nucleotides: TGTGCCAGCAGCTTATTGTACTCCTTTAACTACAATGAGCAGTTCTTC. It yields the protein CASSLLYSFNYNEQFF.

V is TRBV7-2 and J is TRBJ2-3; the D is unclear. This CDR3 comprises 15 residues. The germline V gene encodes CDR1 SGHTA and CDR2 FQGNSA. The V end was cut by 1 base, the J end by 2 bases, with 10 bases between. The CDR3 sequence is CASSLVGDSTDTQYF. CDR3 in DNA: TGTGCCAGCAGCTTAGTTGGCGACTCCACAGATACGCAGTATTTT.

The V call is TRBV7-8, the J call TRBJ1-5; D is ambiguous. The germline CDR1 and CDR2 sequences are SGHVS and FQNEAQ. V was shortened by 1 base and J by 2 bases, with 3 bases between the two germline ends. This CDR3 spans 13 amino acids. CDR3 protein: CASSLDGNQPQHF. DNA of the CDR3: TGTGCCAGCAGCTTAGACGGCAATCAGCCCCAGCATTTT.

The chain uses TRBV5-1 and TRBJ1-1; D may be TRBD1 (5 bases). CDR3 length: 16 amino acids. Germline assignment: CDR1 SGHRS and CDR2 YFSETQ. V lost 0 bases to trimming and J lost 1 base, with 13 bases between them. The CDR3 region has the DNA TGCGCCAGCAGCTTGGCGGGGCGAGGTGGGAACACTGAAGCTTTCTTT. It yields the protein CASSLAGRGGNTEAFF.

The V gene is TRBV29-1, the J gene TRBJ2-3; D call uncertain. CDR1 SQVTM and CDR2 ANQGSEA come from the germline V gene. V dropped 7 bases and J dropped 0 bases, with 8 bases sitting between them. This CDR3 has 12 residues. CDR3 coding DNA: TGCAGCGGTATAACTAGCACAGATACGCAGTATTTT. This encodes CSGITSTDTQYF.

V and J are TRBV6-1 and TRBJ1-2; possibly TRBD1 for D (5 bases). CDR3 length equals 16 residues. The germline gives CDR1 MNHNS, CDR2 SASEGT. Trimming left V 4 bases short and J 4 bases short, with 19 bases between. CDR3 in DNA: TGTGCCAGCAGTGCGCAGGGCTCCAGTGCGGGCTATGGCTACACCTTC. This encodes CASSAQGSSAGYGYTF.

The V and J genes are TRBV5-6 and TRBJ2-1; TRBD1 or TRBD2 may be the D gene (7 bases each). With 4 bases removed from V and 5 bases from J, the gap between germline ends came to 16 bases. The germline CDR1 and CDR2 sequences are SGHDT and YYEEEE. The CDR3 runs to 15 residues. CDR3 in DNA: TGTGCCAGCAGCCGGCTGGGGGGGACAGACAATGAGCAGTTCTTC. Protein sequence: CASSRLGGTDNEQFF.

This chain links TRBV2 with TRBJ2-2, with D possibly being TRBD1 (5 bases). Trimming removed 3 bases from V and 6 bases from J, with 14 bases in between. Germline V gene sequence: CDR1 SNHLY, CDR2 FYNNEI. The CDR3 consists of 15 residues. In nucleotides, the CDR3 is TGTGCCAGCAGTGACGGCAGGGTGGCGCCCGGGGAGCTGTTTTTT. Translation: CASSDGRVAPGELFF. The full variable domain, rest sourced from reference TRBV2 and TRBJ2-2, is EPEVTQTPSHQVTQMGQEVILRCVPISNHLYFYWYRQILGQKVEFLVSFYNNEISEKSEIFDDQFSVERPDGSNFTLKIRSTKLEDSAMYFCASSDGRVAPGELFFGEGSRLTVL.

The V and J genes are TRBV5-1 and TRBJ2-1, with D possibly TRBD2 on 6 matching bases. The CDR3 consists of 11 residues. The V end was cut by 4 bases, the J end by 13 bases, with 12 bases between. Germline values: CDR1 SGHRS, CDR2 YFSETQ. CDR3 amino acids: CASSETGVQFF. The CDR3 nucleotides are TGCGCCAGCAGCGAAACGGGGGTACAGTTCTTC. Full variable domain (remainder filled in from reference TRBV5-1 and TRBJ2-1): KAGVTQTPRYLIKTRGQQVTLSCSPISGHRSVSWYQQTPGQGLQFLFEYFSETQRNKGNFPGRFSGRQFSNSRSEMNVSTLELGDSALYLCASSETGVQFFGPGTRLTVL.

The J gene is TRBJ2-7, the V gene TRBV7-2; 10 bases agree with TRBD2. Germline V gene lookup returns CDR1 SGHTA and CDR2 FQGNSA. V lost 5 bases and J lost 2; bases outside the gene matches: 9. The CDR3 has 16 residues. CDR3 nucleotides: TGTGCCAGCAGCCACCCAGCGGGAGGGCCTACCTACGAGCAGTACTTC. This sequence encodes CASSHPAGGPTYEQYF.

The chain employs TRBV2 and TRBJ1-1; possible D gene TRBD1, 6 bases. V lost 3 bases to trimming and J lost 0 bases, with 11 bases between them. CDR1 SNHLY and CDR2 FYNNEI come from the germline V gene. CDR3 length: 15 amino acids. The CDR3 protein is CASSEDSGMNTEAFF. DNA of the CDR3: TGTGCCAGCAGTGAGGACAGTGGGATGAACACTGAAGCTTTCTTT.

This chain links TRBV13 with TRBJ2-7; D call uncertain. The V end lost 7 bases, the J end lost 4 bases, and 14 bases lay between the germline ends. The CDR3 covers 13 residues. Germline loops: CDR1 PRHDT, CDR2 FYEKMQ (reference sequence). The CDR3 DNA reads as TGTGCCAGCACCCCGTTTGGCCCGTACGAGCAGTACTTC. The encoded protein is CASTPFGPYEQYF. Supplemented by reference TRBV13 and TRBJ2-7, the full variable domain reads AAGVIQSPRHLIKEKRETATLKCYPIPRHDTVYWYQQGPGQDPQFLISFYEKMQSDKGSIPDRFSAQQFSDYHSELNMSSLELGDSALYFCASTPFGPYEQYFGPGTRLTVT.

The chain combines TRBV2 with TRBJ2-3; 13 nucleotides align to TRBD2. Germline V lookup: CDR1 SNHLY, CDR2 FYNNEI. The junction had 4 bases not matched to a gene; V was cut back by 4 bases and J by 3 bases. This CDR3 comprises 16 residues. The CDR3: CASSVLAGGPTDTQYF. CDR3 sequence (DNA): TGTGCCAGCAGTGTACTAGCGGGGGGGCCGACAGATACGCAGTATTTT.

This rearrangement joins TRBV5-1 to TRBJ1-1; D remains ambiguous. This CDR3 has 14 residues. Trimming cost V 6 bases and J 0 bases, with 12 bases left between them. Germline V CDR1 and CDR2: SGHRS, YFSETQ. The DNA for the CDR3 is TGCGCCAGCAATGTTGCCGGAATGAACACTGAAGCTTTCTTT. Its translation is CASNVAGMNTEAFF.

This clone showed up just a few times. This chain joins TRBV29-1 and TRBJ2-7; 15 bases map to TRBD2. V was pared by 7 bases and J by 5 bases, with 9 bases of the junction left unmatched. CDR3 length: 15 amino acids. From germline, CDR1 is SQVTM and CDR2 ANQGSEA. CDR3 sequence reads: CSGIGLAGGPDEQYF. CDR3 sequence (DNA): TGCAGCGGGATTGGACTAGCGGGAGGGCCCGACGAGCAGTACTTC.

The rearrangement links TRBV5-5 to TRBJ2-7; D not certain. Trimming took off 0 bases at V and 6 bases at J, with 13 bases between the two ends. The CDR3 runs to 14 residues. The germline gives CDR1 SGHKS, CDR2 YYEKEE (reference sequence). The CDR3 is CASSLGPINGEQYF. The CDR3, as DNA: TGTGCCAGCAGCTTGGGCCCTATAAATGGCGAGCAGTACTTC.

This clone came up a few times. This chain uses TRBV4-3 with TRBJ1-4; D unresolved. V was clipped by 0 bases and J by 0 bases, with 8 bases between them. Germline-derived CDR1 and CDR2 are LGHNA and YSLEER. There are 16 residues in the CDR3. CDR3 DNA sequence: TGCGCCAGCAGCCAAGATACCGGGGCAACTAATGAAAAACTGTTTTTT. As protein: CASSQDTGATNEKLFF.

The J gene is TRBJ2-7, the V gene TRBV5-1, with D maybe TRBD1 (7 bases). V lost 2 bases and J 1 base, leaving 16 bases between the germline ends. Germline-derived CDR1 and CDR2 are SGHRS and YFSETQ. This CDR3 has 16 residues. The CDR3 sequence is CASSFSGAGGSYEQYF. As DNA, the CDR3 is TGCGCCAGCAGCTTCTCAGGGGCAGGGGGGTCCTACGAGCAGTACTTC.

J is TRBJ2-1 and V is TRBV5-8; D is possibly TRBD1 (5 bases). Looked up from germline, CDR1 is SGHTS and CDR2 is YDEGEE. This CDR3 is built from 12 residues. The V gene lost 5 bases and the J gene lost 9 bases, with 12 bases spanning the gap. The CDR3 spells CASRVKGSEQFF. CDR3 bases: TGTGCCAGCAGAGTAAAGGGGTCTGAGCAGTTCTTC.